This T cell receptor (beta chain) was recovered during a study of T cell changes during pregnancy in multiple sclerosis. Trimming pared 5 bases from V and 2 bases from J, leaving 24 bases between. Per germline, CDR1 LNHDA and CDR2 SQIVND (reference sequence). This CDR3 region has 19 residues. The data were produced by immunoSEQ multiplex PCR, yet TCRdb's version contains in-frame clones alone and is incomplete. The table records 30,000 to 45,000 clones, roughly 90% of them present only once. This receptor was obtained from a female donor with multiple sclerosis, enrolled in a pregnancy study. The rearrangement links TRBV19 to TRBJ2-2; D possibly corresponds to TRBD2 (6 bases). The input for sequencing was CD8+ T cells from peripheral blood mononuclear cells, taken before pregnancy. CDR3: CASSDLLAITGANTGELFF. DNA of the CDR3: TGTGCCAGTAGTGACCTTCTAGCTATTACGGGAGCTAACACCGGGGAGCTGTTTTTT.